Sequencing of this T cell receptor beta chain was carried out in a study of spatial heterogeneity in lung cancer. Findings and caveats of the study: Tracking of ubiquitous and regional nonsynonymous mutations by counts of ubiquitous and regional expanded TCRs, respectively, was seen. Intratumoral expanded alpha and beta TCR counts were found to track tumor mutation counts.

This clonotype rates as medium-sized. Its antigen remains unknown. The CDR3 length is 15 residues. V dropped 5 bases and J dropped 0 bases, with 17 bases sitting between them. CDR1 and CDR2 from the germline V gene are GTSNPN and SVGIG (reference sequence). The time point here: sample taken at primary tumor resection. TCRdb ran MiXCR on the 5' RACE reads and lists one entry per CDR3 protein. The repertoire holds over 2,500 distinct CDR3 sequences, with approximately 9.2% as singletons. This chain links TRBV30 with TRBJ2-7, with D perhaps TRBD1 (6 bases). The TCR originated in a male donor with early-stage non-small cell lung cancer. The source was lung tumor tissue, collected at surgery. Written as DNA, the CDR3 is TGTGCCTGGGGCCTAGGGGGATTCACCTCCTACGAGCAGTACTTC. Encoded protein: CAWGLGGFTSYEQYF. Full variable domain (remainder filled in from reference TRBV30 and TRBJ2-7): SQTIHQWPATLVQPVGSPLSLECTVEGTSNPNLYWYRQAAGRGLQLLFYSVGIGQISSEVPQNLSASRPQDRQFILSSKKLLLSDSGFYLCAWGLGGFTSYEQYFGPGTRLTVT.